The source of this T cell receptor beta chain is a study of T cell responses to AZD1222 COVID-19 vaccine. Broader study findings: Two AZD1222 administrations were followed by greater Spike-specific TCR breadth and depth. Reportedly, close to half of spike-specific TCRs are directed against unmutated variant regions. After the peak T cell response, and only then, were repertoires sampled.

Concerning this clone itself: The antigen is unknown.

Trimming cost V 1 base and J 1 base; bases outside gene matches: 3. The CDR3 has 16 amino acids. Germline V CDR1 and CDR2: KGHSH, LQKENI. Produced via immunoSEQ multiplex PCR; TCRdb's table is partial and in-frame only. The data contain 130,000 to 150,000 clones, approximately 89% of them singletons. The chain joins TRBV18 to TRBJ2-5; TRBD2 aligns across 10 bases. This TCR was recovered from an adult who received the AZD1222 COVID-19 vaccine. Material: peripheral blood, obtained 28 days after the second AZD1222 dose. The CDR3 DNA sequence: TGTGCCAGCTCACCACAGGCTAGCGGGAGCCAAGAGACCCAGTACTTC. This codes for CASSPQASGSQETQYF.